This T cell receptor (beta chain) was retrieved from a study of blood T cell repertoires in COVID-19. About the study: Sites across the United States, Italy and Spain contributed samples from acute and convalescent COVID-19. PBMCs, B-cell-depleted T cells, or T cells were the source of the cDNA or gDNA that made up the material.

The CDR3 has 12 residues. The germline CDR1 and CDR2 sequences are SEHNR and FQNEAQ (reference sequence). Trimming pared 2 bases from V and 8 bases from J, leaving 6 bases between. Original methodology: Reference gene primer amplification yielded estimated nucleated cell counts. Clones were read by immunoSEQ multiplex PCR, and TCRdb kept only the in-frame ones, dropping some. Clone size and the V and J calls come from that table; the DNA yielded D and trimming. The sample includes some 31,000 clones, about 90% of them seen just once. The chain uses TRBV7-9 and TRBJ1-4; D is uncertain. Sequencing was carried out using peripheral blood. The TCR sequence derives from a man aged 50 to 59 with active COVID-19. DNA for the CDR3: TGTGCCAGCAGCTTATTGGGCGAAAAACTGTTTTTT. This encodes CASSLLGEKLFF.